These T cell receptor beta chains were read from a single sample in a study of T cells after yellow fever vaccination. TCRdb reprocessed the 5' RACE reads with MiXCR, giving one entry per CDR3 protein. The sample records approximately 240,000 distinct CDR3 sequences, more than 3.5% being singletons. The material sequenced was PBMCs, taken 15 days after the yellow fever booster vaccination. The receptors come from a man aged 18 to 29 who received the YFV17D yellow fever vaccine. The CDR3 runs from the conserved cysteine through the conserved F or W. Fields, in order: CDR3 length, J gene, V gene, clone size, D gene, CDR3 DNA, CDR3 protein. A D gene is named only where the DNA matches it firmly. Some rows mark clone size as missing; the rest say once, few, many or name a class of expanded clone.

20 | TRBJ2-3 | TRBV7-3 | many | . | TGTGCCAGCAGCTCCACAAGAAAGTCCGGGCGGGGTGAGCTCGCAGATACGCAGTATTTT | CASSSTRKSGRGELADTQYF
13 | TRBJ2-5 | TRBV5-5 | . | . | TGTGCCAGCAGCTTATACGGACGAGAGACCCAGTACTTC | CASSLYGRETQYF
15 | TRBJ1-6 | TRBV6-5 | many | TRBD1 | TGTGCCAGCAGCCTTCACAGGGGAAACAATTCACCCCTCCACTTT | CASSLHRGNNSPLHF
14 | TRBJ2-7 | TRBV4-3 | many | . | TGCGCCAGCAGCCAGGGCCTGCCCCAATACGAGCAGTACTTC | CASSQGLPQYEQYF
15 | TRBJ1-1 | TRBV5-5 | many | . | TGTGCCAGCACTCTTGTCCCGGGCCTCCAATTCGAAGCTTTCTTT | CASTLVPGLQFEAFF
14 | TRBJ1-2 | TRBV9 | many | . | TGTGCCAGCAGCCCCGAATTGGGGGCGTATGGCTACACCTTC | CASSPELGAYGYTF
15 | TRBJ1-3 | TRBV12-5 | many | . | TGTGCTAGTGGTTTGCCCCCGGGGCATGGAAACACCATATATTTT | CASGLPPGHGNTIYF
16 | TRBJ2-7 | TRBV12-3/TRBV12-4 | few | . | TGTGCCAGCAGTCGACGAGGAGGCAGGGGTGGCGACGAGCAGTACTTC | CASSRRGGRGGDEQYF
14 | TRBJ2-7 | TRBV7-2 | many | . | TGTGCCAGCAGCCCCGGGGTGGGAACCTACGAGCAGTACTTC | CASSPGVGTYEQYF
12 | TRBJ2-3 | TRBV9 | many | TRBD2 | TGTGCCAGCAGCTCGGGAGGGAATACGCAGTATTTT | CASSSGGNTQYF
18 | TRBJ1-5 | TRBV10-3 | many | TRBD1 | TGTGCCATCAGTGAGTCAACAGGGGGGCTTTATAGCAATCAGCCCCAGCATTTT | CAISESTGGLYSNQPQHF
14 | TRBJ2-7 | TRBV7-2 | many | . | TGTGCCAGCACCTCAAGACACGCAGGCGCCGAGCAGTACTTC | CASTSRHAGAEQYF
15 | TRBJ1-1 | TRBV7-9 | many | . | TGTGCCAGCAGCTTACGCGGGGCTAGTGGCACTGAAGCTTTCTTT | CASSLRGASGTEAFF
15 | TRBJ1-3 | TRBV7-2 | many | . | TGTGCCAGCAGCTCACCCTACTCCAGGGTCGCTCCAACTTATTTT | CASSSPYSRVAPTYF
15 | TRBJ2-3 | TRBV18 | many | TRBD2 | TGTGCCAGCTCACCGCTAGCGGCTCTCACAGATACGCAGTATTTT | CASSPLAALTDTQYF
14 | TRBJ2-7 | TRBV18 | . | TRBD1 | TGTGCCAGCTCACCACCGGGGACAGGGAGGGAGCAGTACTTC | CASSPPGTGREQYF
13 | TRBJ1-5 | TRBV6-2/TRBV6-3 | many | . | TGTGCCAGCAGCCCGACGGACAATCAGCCCCAGCATTTT | CASSPTDNQPQHF